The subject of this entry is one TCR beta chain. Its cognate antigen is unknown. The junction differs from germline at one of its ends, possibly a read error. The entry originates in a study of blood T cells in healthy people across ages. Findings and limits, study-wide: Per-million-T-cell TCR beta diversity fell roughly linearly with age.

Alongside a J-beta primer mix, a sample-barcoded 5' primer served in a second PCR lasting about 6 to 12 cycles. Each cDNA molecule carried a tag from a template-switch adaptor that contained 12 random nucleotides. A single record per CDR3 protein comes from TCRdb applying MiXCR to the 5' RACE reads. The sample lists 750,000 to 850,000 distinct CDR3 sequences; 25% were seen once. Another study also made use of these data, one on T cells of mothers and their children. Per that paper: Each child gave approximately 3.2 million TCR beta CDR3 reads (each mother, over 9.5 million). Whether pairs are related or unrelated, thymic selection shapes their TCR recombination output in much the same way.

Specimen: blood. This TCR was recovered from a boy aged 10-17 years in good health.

For the CDR3, the DNA is TGCACCAGCAGCTTGGGGCGGGGGAGCGATGAGCAGTTCTTC. Translated: CTSSLGRGSDEQFF. The chain couples TRBV5-1 to TRBJ2-1, with 7 nucleotides matching TRBD2. The germline CDR1 and CDR2 sequences are SGHRS and YFSETQ. The CDR3 has 14 amino acids.